The clone carrying this TCR beta chain was seen a handful of times. What it recognizes is unknown. This sample was included in a study of identical twins. A universal primer site arose from template switching, and cDNA bore unique molecular identifiers. MiXCR, applied by TCRdb to the 5' RACE reads, yields one record per CDR3 protein. The sample lists approximately 590,000 distinct CDR3 sequences; roughly 9.5% were seen once. Study conclusions and caveats: Weaker excess sharing between twins was seen in beta out-of-frame sequences. Models underestimated TCR alpha sharing (out-of-frame) in monozygotic twins. The abundant beta clonotypes from cord blood had fewer insertions, and memory repertoires had none of this.

The germline V gene encodes CDR1 LGHNA and CDR2 YNFKEQ. This CDR3 is 17 amino acids long. The V gene lost 4 bases and the J gene lost 0 bases, with 18 bases spanning the gap. These same records also appear under a second study, on yellow fever vaccine responses in identical twins.

The sample consisted of PBMCs. The source of this sequence is a woman aged 18-29 years in good health. The rearrangement joins TRBV4-2 to TRBJ1-1; no definite D call. The CDR3 here is CASSPGGTAFMNTEAFF. CDR3 coding DNA: TGTGCCAGCAGCCCTGGAGGAACCGCCTTCATGAACACTGAAGCTTTCTTT.